Presented here are 3 T cell receptor beta chains from one specimen sequenced in a study of blood T cell repertoires in COVID-19. The protocol was immunoSEQ multiplex PCR, while the TCRdb copy is restricted to in-frame clones and leaves out a portion. The sample lists 50,000 to 65,000 clones, 92% seen once, with roughly 6.2% in the top ten. The sample comprised peripheral blood. These receptors all stem from a human donor in a cohort sampled during active COVID-19.

The chain has TRBV15 and TRBJ2-3, with a tentative D call TRBD2 (5 bases). CDR3 length: 14 amino acids. Trimming removed 4 bases from V and 4 bases from J, with 12 bases in between. Per the germline V gene, CDR1 is LNHNV and CDR2 is YYDKDF (reference sequence). CDR3 sequence reads: CATSTTRGPDTQYF. The CDR3 nucleotides read TGTGCCACCAGCACTACGAGAGGGCCAGATACGCAGTATTTT.

The rearrangement uses TRBV18 and TRBJ1-1; D is perhaps TRBD1 (5 bases). The CDR3 has 14 amino acids. V lost 3 bases to trimming and J lost 5 bases, with 13 bases between them. The germline CDR1 and CDR2 sequences are KGHSH and LQKENI. The CDR3 loop reads CASSPPGRGTEAFF. The CDR3 nucleotides read TGTGCCAGCTCACCCCCAGGGAGGGGTACTGAAGCTTTCTTT. Drawing the rest from reference TRBV18 and TRBJ1-1, the complete variable domain is NAGVMQNPRHLVRRRGQEARLRCSPMKGHSHVYWYRQLPEEGLKFMVYLQKENIIDESGMPKERFSAEFPKEGPSILRIQQVVRGDSAAYFCASSPPGRGTEAFFGQGTRLTVV.

The rearrangement uses TRBV2 and TRBJ1-2; D possibly corresponds to TRBD1 (5 bases). The V gene lost 8 bases and the J gene lost 2 bases, with 15 bases spanning the gap. The CDR3 length is 14 residues. Per germline, CDR1 SNHLY and CDR2 FYNNEI. In DNA form, the CDR3 reads TGTGCCAGCGGGCTAGCGGACAAAAACTATGGCTACACCTTC. Translated, it gives CASGLADKNYGYTF.